The entry below gives a single T cell receptor beta chain sequence along with its context. This sample is drawn from a study of blood T cell repertoires in COVID-19. The protocol was immunoSEQ multiplex PCR, while the TCRdb copy is restricted to in-frame clones and leaves out a portion. The table has tens of thousands of clones, just under 85% seen once. This TCR derives from a man between 65 and 85 years old with acute or convalescent COVID-19. The source material was peripheral blood.

The CDR3 is CASSQEEGLAGGETQYF. CDR3 nucleotides: TGCGCCAGCAGCCAAGAAGAGGGACTAGCGGGGGGAGAGACCCAGTACTTC. The V gene is TRBV4-1, the J gene TRBJ2-5, with TRBD2 matching 15 bases. The J segment lost 4 bases and the V segment lost 0 bases, leaving 3 bases of the junction unmatched. Germline lookup yields CDR1 MGHRA and CDR2 YSYEKL. The CDR3 consists of 17 residues.